This is a list of T cell receptor beta chains from one sample in a study of T cells expressing NK-cell markers. With the 5' RACE reads reprocessed, TCRdb shows one record per CDR3 protein and no DNA. This table holds about 30,000 distinct CDR3 sequences. Sequenced sample: blood T cells: a sorted CD56 or NKG2C T cell subset, CD4+ or CD8+ T cells, or bulk PBMC T cells (not recorded which). These receptors all come from a woman aged 18-70 years in good health. Each CDR3 is given with its conserved first and last residue.

V gene	CDR3 length	J gene	CDR3 protein
TRBV7-9	11	TRBJ2-1	CASSAYNEQFF
TRBV3-1	16	TRBJ2-5	CASSPWTSGSQETQYF
TRBV12-3/TRBV12-4	13	TRBJ2-1	CASGKGQGNEQFF
TRBV28	14	TRBJ1-5	CASSFGSANQPQHF
TRBV5-6	17	TRBJ1-5	CASSLERAGTSNQPQHF
TRBV12-3/TRBV12-4	16	TRBJ2-3	CASAKRDRGRTDTQYF
TRBV6-1	15	TRBJ1-5	CASSPTGGSNQPQHF
TRBV7-3	12	TRBJ2-3	CASSSPTDTQYF
TRBV20-1	15	TRBJ2-7	CSARDHRSEINEQYF
TRBV25-1	14	TRBJ2-5	CASSPLALQETQYF
TRBV12-3/TRBV12-4	17	TRBJ2-5	CASSLGLAGEGGETQYF
TRBV5-1	17	TRBJ2-2	CASSPGPETGGTGELFF
TRBV11-1	15	TRBJ2-1	CASSLKRGDYNEQFF
TRBV9	16	TRBJ2-3	CASSTQGGLVKDTQYF
TRBV7-9	11	TRBJ2-7	CASSFRDGQYF
TRBV24-1	15	TRBJ2-7	CATSDSGTGGVEQYF
TRBV4-1	16	TRBJ2-1	CASSQNPTSSYNEQFF
TRBV5-4	15	TRBJ2-3	CASSLRGRSLDTQYF
TRBV9	13	TRBJ2-2	CASSVGGVGELFF
TRBV14	18	TRBJ2-1	CASSQGTSGSRVYNEQFF
TRBV12-3/TRBV12-4	13	TRBJ2-1	CASSVTAFDEQFF
TRBV4-1	15	TRBJ2-3	CASSGTDQGADTQYF
TRBV9	16	TRBJ2-1	CASSTTSGDSYNEQFF
TRBV12-3/TRBV12-4	12	TRBJ2-7	CASSSSADEQYF
TRBV6-5	17	TRBJ1-2	CASSYSWRDNSNYGYTF
TRBV7-2	15	TRBJ2-5	CASSRWTGGGETQYF
TRBV7-9	14	TRBJ2-1	CASSRSPSYNEQFF
TRBV12-3/TRBV12-4	17	TRBJ2-3	CASSHIGGLTSTDTQYF
TRBV12-3/TRBV12-4	12	TRBJ2-7	CASSSARIEQYF
TRBV7-8	16	TRBJ2-7	CASSPSRDPAAYEQYF
TRBV7-8	20	TRBJ2-3	CASSVPRTGLGTSGTDTQYF
TRBV20-1	15	TRBJ2-7	CSARVGQGATYEQYF
TRBV12-3/TRBV12-4	15	TRBJ2-1	CASSSGPPGYNEQFF
TRBV6-2/TRBV6-3	14	TRBJ1-1	CASSYSRGAAEAFF
TRBV15	16	TRBJ2-5	CATSRERGPGGKTQYF
TRBV29-1	12	TRBJ1-2	CSVDYRGVGYTF
TRBV7-9	15	TRBJ2-7	CASSLRESGSYEQYF
TRBV15	14	TRBJ2-1	CATSRGTGVNEQFF
TRBV28	16	TRBJ2-2	CASSFPTGLGTGELFF
TRBV6-6	22	TRBJ2-4	CASSYWGLEGGTSGGAQNIQYF
TRBV20-1	14	TRBJ2-2	CSARDPQNTGELFF
TRBV19	15	TRBJ2-7	CASSIKGGESYEQYF
TRBV7-9	13	TRBJ1-2	CASSLAGAVGYTF
TRBV28	14	TRBJ2-7	CASSVNGGTYEQYF